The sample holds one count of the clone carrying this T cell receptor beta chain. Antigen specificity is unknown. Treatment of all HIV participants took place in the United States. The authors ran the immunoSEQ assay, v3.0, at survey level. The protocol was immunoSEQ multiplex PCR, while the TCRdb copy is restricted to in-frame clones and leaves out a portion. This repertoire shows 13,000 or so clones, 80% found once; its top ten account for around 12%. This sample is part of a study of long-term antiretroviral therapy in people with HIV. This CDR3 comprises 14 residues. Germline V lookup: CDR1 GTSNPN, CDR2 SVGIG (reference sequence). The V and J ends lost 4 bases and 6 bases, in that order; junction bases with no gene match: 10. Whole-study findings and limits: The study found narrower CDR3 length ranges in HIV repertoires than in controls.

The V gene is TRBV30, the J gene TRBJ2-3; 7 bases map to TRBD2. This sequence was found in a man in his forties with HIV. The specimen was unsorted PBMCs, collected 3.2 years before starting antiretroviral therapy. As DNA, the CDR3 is TGTGCCTGGAAACTAGCGAAGCTCGGGGATACGCAGTATTTT. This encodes CAWKLAKLGDTQYF. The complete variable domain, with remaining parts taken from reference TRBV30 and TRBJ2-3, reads SQTIHQWPATLVQPVGSPLSLECTVEGTSNPNLYWYRQAAGRGLQLLFYSVGIGQISSEVPQNLSASRPQDRQFILSSKKLLLSDSGFYLCAWKLAKLGDTQYFGPGTRLTVL.